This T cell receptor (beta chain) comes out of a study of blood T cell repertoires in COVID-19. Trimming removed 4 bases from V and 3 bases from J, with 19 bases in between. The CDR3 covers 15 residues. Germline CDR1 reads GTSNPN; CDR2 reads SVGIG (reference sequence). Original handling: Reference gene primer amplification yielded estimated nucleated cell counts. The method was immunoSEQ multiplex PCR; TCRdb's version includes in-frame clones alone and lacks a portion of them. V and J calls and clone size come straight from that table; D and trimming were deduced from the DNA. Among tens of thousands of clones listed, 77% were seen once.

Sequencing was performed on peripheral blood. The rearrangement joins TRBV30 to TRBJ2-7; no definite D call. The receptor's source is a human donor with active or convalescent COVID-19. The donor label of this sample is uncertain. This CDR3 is CAWIVAARMGYEQYF. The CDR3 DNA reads TGTGCCTGGATCGTCGCGGCCCGTATGGGCTACGAGCAGTACTTC. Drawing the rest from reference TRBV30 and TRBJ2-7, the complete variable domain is SQTIHQWPATLVQPVGSPLSLECTVEGTSNPNLYWYRQAAGRGLQLLFYSVGIGQISSEVPQNLSASRPQDRQFILSSKKLLLSDSGFYLCAWIVAARMGYEQYFGPGTRLTVT.